This TCR beta chain was recorded in a study of blood T cell repertoires in COVID-19. At the level of the study: T cells, B-cell-depleted T cells, or PBMCs supplied cDNA or gDNA.

This clone was seen once. With V trimmed by 3 bases and J by 2 bases, 7 bases remained unmatched. This CDR3 contains 17 residues. Germline values: CDR1 MDHEN, CDR2 SYDVKM. Using immunoSEQ multiplex PCR, the repertoire was profiled, and TCRdb retains in-frame clones only, with some absent. The sample records roughly 100,000 clones, about 89% being singletons. The clonotype was recovered from a human donor in a cohort sampled during active COVID-19. The sample comprised peripheral blood. V gene TRBV28 combines with J gene TRBJ2-3; 11 bases map to TRBD1. CDR3 region: CASSFSGTGGITDTQYF. The DNA for the CDR3 is TGTGCCAGCAGTTTTTCCGGGACAGGGGGAATCACAGATACGCAGTATTTT.